The 3 T cell receptor beta chains below all came from one sample that was sequenced in a study of low-dose radiotherapy and immunotherapy resistance in tumors. First-strand cDNA used TRAV- and TRBV-specific primers, covering alpha and beta chains. Both a constant-region primer and a V-primer adapter served to amplify TCRs across roughly 20 PCR cycles. TCRdb re-called the reads through MiXCR, storing one row per CDR3 protein. The top ten hold approximately 1.5% of the sample, which has 65,000 to 95,000 distinct CDR3 sequences, around a sixth seen once. Specified time point: after trial treatment. Treatment: LDRT plus nivolumab, ipilimumab, low-dose cyclophosphamide and aspirin (RACIN trial). This specimen was PBMCs, taken after low-dose radiotherapy plus immunotherapy. The receptors shown here come from a male donor with prostate cancer.

This clonotype was seen repeatedly, ten times or more. The chain links TRBV11-2 to TRBJ1-1; possibly TRBD1 for D (5 bases). CDR1 and CDR2 (germline): SGHAT, FQNNGV. Trimming shortened V by 11 bases and J by 6 bases, and 19 bases separated the two germline ends. CDR3 length equals 13 residues. CDR3 nucleotides: TGTGCCTCATCCCCCCAAGGGGTCTCTGAAGCTTTCTTT. This codes for CASSPQGVSEAFF.

Note on this clonotype: A far larger clone differs by one base, so this is likely a read error. CDR3 loop: CASSPTGQGLSYNEQFF. The CDR3 DNA sequence: TGTGCCAGCAGCCCCACGGGACAGGGCCTCTCCTACAATGAGCAGTTCTTC. The rearrangement links TRBV12-3 or TRBV12-4 to TRBJ2-1, with 9 bases matching TRBD1. The CDR3 is made up of 17 amino acids. V gave up 6 bases and J gave up 0 bases; unmatched junction bases: 9.

Relative to its sample, this clonotype is medium-sized. This chain uses TRBV5-1 with TRBJ2-3; D unclear. The V gene lost 0 bases and the J gene lost 4 bases, with 9 bases spanning the gap. Per the germline V gene, CDR1 is SGHRS and CDR2 is YFSETQ. This CDR3 contains 14 residues. The CDR3 sequence is CASSLGQVSDTQYF. As DNA, the CDR3 is TGCGCCAGCAGCTTGGGGCAGGTCTCAGATACGCAGTATTTT.